The 6 T cell receptor beta chains below all came from one sample that was sequenced in a study of cytomegalovirus exposure and HLA in healthy donors. PCR involved 60 Vbeta and 13 Jbeta primers. Only in-frame clones appear in the TCRdb table, and some are missing; sequencing was by immunoSEQ multiplex PCR. The sample records roughly 86,000 clones, more than 60% being singletons. Sequenced material: PBMCs. The receptors stem from a man in his fifties in good health and CMV-seropositive.

This sequence joins TRBV28 and TRBJ2-2; D is possibly TRBD2 (6 bases). Germline CDR1 and CDR2: MDHEN and SYDVKM. V gave up 5 bases and J gave up 5 bases, with 9 bases separating them. The CDR3 runs 13 residues. The CDR3 region is CASSHSGTGELFF. Written as DNA, the CDR3 is TGTGCCAGCAGTCATAGCGGAACCGGGGAGCTGTTTTTT.

The chain has TRBV5-1 and TRBJ2-2, with TRBD2 matching 9 bases. Germline loops: CDR1 SGHRS, CDR2 YFSETQ. V lost 5 bases to trimming and J lost 0 bases; unmatched junction nucleotides: 2. The CDR3 covers 15 residues. The chain's CDR3 is CASRRLAANTGELFF. DNA for the CDR3: TGCGCCAGCAGGAGACTAGCGGCGAACACCGGGGAGCTGTTTTTT.

The genes are TRBV7-9 and TRBJ2-5, with 7 bases lining up with TRBD1. V lost 5 bases, J lost 0 bases, and 6 bases stayed unmatched. The CDR3 spans 15 residues. CDR1 is SEHNR, CDR2 FQNEAQ, per germline (reference sequence). The CDR3 loop reads CASSPGTAHQETQYF. In nucleotides, the CDR3 is TGTGCCAGCAGCCCGGGGACAGCCCACCAAGAGACCCAGTACTTC.

This rearrangement joins TRBV9 to TRBJ1-1; D might be TRBD1 (5 bases). The CDR3 is made up of 15 amino acids. CDR1 and CDR2 from the germline V gene are SGDLS and YYNGEE. Deletions cut 7 bases from V and 3 bases from J, with 19 bases between. The CDR3, as DNA: TGTGCCAGCTCCCTCGGGGGGAGGCATTACACTGAAGCTTTCTTT. As protein: CASSLGGRHYTEAFF.

The chain combines TRBV4-2 with TRBJ2-7; 7 bases match TRBD2. The ends lost 0 bases at V and 3 bases at J; junction bases unmatched: 5. CDR3 length: 15 residues. Germline values: CDR1 LGHNA, CDR2 YNFKEQ. CDR3 loop: CASSQDSGGYYEQYF. As DNA, the CDR3 is TGTGCCAGCAGCCAAGATTCGGGGGGATACTACGAGCAGTACTTC.

The rearrangement links TRBV19 to TRBJ2-1; TRBD1 matches 10 bases. V lost 6 bases to trimming and J lost 9 bases; unmatched junction nucleotides: 11. The CDR3 runs 15 residues. Per germline, CDR1 LNHDA and CDR2 SQIVND (reference sequence). The CDR3 sequence: CASRTGGAFSSEQFF. The DNA for the CDR3 is TGTGCCAGTAGGACAGGGGGCGCTTTCTCCAGTGAGCAGTTCTTC.